Given below is one T cell receptor (beta chain) in context. CDR1 and CDR2 from the germline V gene are SGHTA and FQGTGA. The length of the CDR3 is 14 residues. V lost 5 bases, J lost 7 bases, and 17 bases lay in between. TCRdb passed the reads through MiXCR, listing each CDR3 protein once. The table has 9,500 to 14,000 distinct CDR3 sequences, roughly 60% seen once. The sample is drawn from a study of tumor-infiltrating lymphocytes in oesophageal squamous cell carcinoma. The sequence was obtained from a female donor with esophageal squamous cell carcinoma. This sequence joins TRBV7-3 and TRBJ2-5, with D tentatively TRBD1 (5 bases). Sequencing input: blood. This CDR3 reads CASSLVDSQGTQYF. The DNA of the CDR3 is TGTGCCAGCAGCCTCGTCGACAGTCAGGGGACCCAGTACTTC.